This T cell receptor beta chain comes out of a study of beta chain features in type 1 diabetes. The entirety of the isolated RNA underwent reverse transcription, so expressed TCRB transcripts were sequenced. Repertoires were generated with immunoSEQ multiplex PCR, while TCRdb's copy carries only in-frame clones and drops some. The repertoire consists of about 740,000 clones, with roughly 12% occurring once and the leading ten covering 0.022%. CD45RO/CCR7/CD25/CD127/CD95/CD27 separated CD4+ naive, central memory, regulatory and stem cell-like memory cells by sorting. This clone was seen only a few times. Its antigen is not identified. Notes on the study in general: Among all four CD4+ subsets, Type 1 diabetes patients had TCRB CDR3s that were moderately but significantly shorter. Any HLA type influence on TCRB rearrangement was left unresolved here.

This CDR3 comprises 17 residues. V trimming: 4 bases; J trimming: 3 bases; junction bases outside the gene matches: 7. From germline, CDR1 is SNHLY and CDR2 FYNNEI. This receptor was identified in a man between 18 and 35 years old with type 1 diabetes. Sequencing was done on a sample of naive CD4+ T cells from blood. The genes are TRBV2 and TRBJ2-6; 9 positions agree with TRBD1. The CDR3 coding sequence is TGTGCCAGCAGTGGGACAGGGGTCCCTAATGGGGCCAACGTCCTGACTTTC. This gives the protein CASSGTGVPNGANVLTF.